These T cell receptor beta chains were read from a single sample in a study of cytomegalovirus exposure and HLA in healthy donors. The table came from immunoSEQ multiplex PCR; TCRdb's copy has only in-frame clones and leaves some out. The data contain 60,000 to 65,000 clones, around 95% of them seen just once; the ten biggest clones take up approximately 6.4%. The specimen was PBMCs. The receptors stem from a woman younger than 35 in good health and CMV-seropositive. Both conserved end residues are part of each CDR3. A D gene is named only where the DNA matches it firmly. Clone size is not always given. Where it is, it says once, few, many or a class for expanded clones.

J	V	size	D	CDR3	DNA
TRBJ2-1	TRBV4-2	-	TRBD2	CASSQVSGTSGSSYNEQFF	TGTGCCAGCAGCCAAGTATCCGGGACTAGCGGAAGCTCCTACAATGAGCAGTTCTTC
TRBJ1-4	TRBV7-9	-	TRBD1	CASSLGQGYEKLFF	TGTGCCAGCAGCCTGGGACAGGGCTATGAAAAACTGTTTTTT
TRBJ2-1	TRBV27	-	TRBD2	CASSSGTSGRGEQFF	TGTGCCAGCAGTTCCGGGACTAGCGGGAGGGGGGAGCAGTTCTTC
TRBJ2-2	TRBV2	-	TRBD1	CASSEAGTGDTGELFF	TGTGCCAGCAGTGAGGCCGGGACAGGGGACACCGGGGAGCTGTTTTTT
TRBJ2-1	TRBV4-2	-	TRBD2	CASSQDRTYGTREQFF	TGTGCCAGCAGCCAAGATCGTACCTATGGGACTAGGGAGCAGTTCTTC
TRBJ2-3	TRBV30	-	TRBD2	CAWSGLAGVPDTQYF	TGTGCCTGGAGTGGACTAGCGGGAGTTCCAGATACGCAGTATTTT
TRBJ2-2	TRBV27	-	-	CASSLRGYNLELFF	TGTGCCAGCAGTTTACGGGGGTATAATCTGGAGCTGTTTTTT
TRBJ1-5	TRBV7-8	-	-	CASSLGGGTAFSNQPQHF	TGTGCCAGCAGCCTCGGAGGCGGCACAGCTTTTAGCAATCAGCCCCAGCATTTT
TRBJ2-3	TRBV4-1	-	TRBD2	CASSRRLAGDGDTQYF	TGCGCCAGCAGCCGAAGACTAGCGGGAGACGGGGATACGCAGTATTTT
TRBJ2-1	TRBV19	-	TRBD2	CASKTSGGNEQFF	TGTGCCAGTAAGACTAGCGGGGGCAATGAGCAGTTCTTC
TRBJ2-3	TRBV7-3	-	TRBD2	CASSSSGGITDTQYF	TGTGCCAGCAGCTCTAGCGGGGGAATAACAGATACGCAGTATTTT
TRBJ2-1	TRBV7-9	once	TRBD2	CASSSTFSLAGGRWNEQFF	TGTGCCAGCAGCTCCACCTTCTCCCTAGCGGGGGGGCGTTGGAATGAGCAGTTCTTC
TRBJ2-7	TRBV10-3	-	-	CAISDGDLYEQYF	TGTGCCATCAGTGACGGGGATCTCTACGAGCAGTACTTC
TRBJ2-1	TRBV7-8	-	-	CASSWGRGVFRNEQFF	TGTGCCAGCAGCTGGGGCAGGGGGGTATTTCGCAATGAGCAGTTCTTC
TRBJ1-3	TRBV28	-	-	CASSFLPDVRNTIYF	TGTGCCAGCAGTTTTCTACCCGACGTGAGGAACACCATATATTTT
TRBJ2-2	TRBV27	-	-	CASTYGRAGELFF	TGTGCCAGCACTTATGGGAGAGCCGGGGAGCTGTTTTTT
TRBJ1-2	TRBV7-3	-	TRBD1	CASSSLPRGGYTF	TGTGCCAGCAGCTCCCTGCCCAGGGGGGGCTACACCTTC
TRBJ2-3	TRBV14	-	-	CASGQTVTDTQYF	TGTGCCAGCGGACAGACGGTCACAGATACGCAGTATTTT
TRBJ2-2	TRBV18	-	-	CASSTRIGTGELFF	TGTGCCAGCTCAACTCGAATTGGCACCGGGGAGCTGTTTTTT
TRBJ1-4	TRBV19	-	TRBD1	CASRPGQGASNEKLFF	TGTGCCAGTAGGCCGGGACAGGGGGCTTCTAATGAAAAACTGTTTTTT
TRBJ2-1	TRBV11-2	-	-	CASSSIDRSGNNEQFF	TGTGCCAGCAGCTCCATCGATAGGAGTGGTAACAATGAGCAGTTCTTC
TRBJ2-3	TRBV7-9	-	-	CASSPQPGADTQYF	TGTGCCAGCAGCCCCCAACCGGGAGCAGATACGCAGTATTTT
TRBJ2-2	TRBV25-1	-	TRBD1	CASADRVNTGELFF	TGTGCCAGCGCCGACAGGGTGAACACCGGGGAGCTGTTTTTT
TRBJ2-1	TRBV27	-	TRBD2	CASSPRPGLAEYNEQFF	TGTGCCAGCAGTCCCCGACCGGGACTAGCGGAGTACAATGAGCAGTTCTTC
TRBJ1-4	TRBV2	-	TRBD1	CASSEMGDREDEKLFF	TGTGCCAGCAGTGAAATGGGGGACAGGGAAGATGAAAAACTGTTTTTT
TRBJ2-5	TRBV15	-	-	CATRAGPSDGETQYF	TGTGCCACCAGAGCCGGGCCTAGCGACGGTGAGACCCAGTACTTC
TRBJ1-5	TRBV7-2	-	-	CASSLDRSLSQPQHF	TGTGCCAGCAGCCTTGACAGGTCTTTGTCCCAGCCCCAGCATTTT
TRBJ2-1	TRBV6-1	-	-	CASNPRGSYNEQFF	TGTGCCAGCAATCCCCGGGGCTCCTACAATGAGCAGTTCTTC
TRBJ2-1	TRBV15	-	TRBD2	CATSPWTGTSSDEQFF	TGTGCCACCAGCCCATGGACCGGGACTAGTAGCGATGAGCAGTTCTTC
TRBJ2-1	TRBV2	-	-	CASRTGILPYNEQFF	TGTGCCAGCAGGACCGGGATCTTGCCTTACAATGAGCAGTTCTTC
TRBJ2-7	TRBV7-2	-	-	CASSPRGDTYEQYF	TGTGCCAGCAGCCCCCGAGGGGACACCTACGAGCAGTACTTC
TRBJ2-7	TRBV18	once	-	CASSPSNYEQYF	TGTGCCAGCTCACCTTCCAACTACGAGCAGTACTTC
TRBJ2-1	TRBV6-6	-	TRBD2	CASRLAGGDNEQFF	TGTGCCAGCAGACTAGCGGGGGGGGACAATGAGCAGTTCTTC
TRBJ2-1	TRBV4-1	-	-	CASSQVFRGISYNEQFF	TGCGCCAGCAGCCAAGTATTCCGCGGGATCTCCTACAATGAGCAGTTCTTC
TRBJ2-3	TRBV5-1	-	TRBD2	CASRPTSGGHPAVTQYF	TGCGCCAGCAGGCCTACTAGCGGGGGCCACCCTGCTGTTACGCAGTATTTT
TRBJ1-2	TRBV19	once	-	CASSYWPDTNYGYTF	TGTGCCAGTAGTTATTGGCCGGACACTAACTATGGCTACACCTTC
TRBJ1-5	TRBV27	-	-	CASSLKGELGNQPQHF	TGTGCCAGCAGTTTAAAAGGGGAATTGGGCAATCAGCCCCAGCATTTT
TRBJ1-4	TRBV30	-	-	CAWSVSGEKLFF	TGTGCCTGGAGTGTAAGCGGGGAAAAACTGTTTTTT
TRBJ1-1	TRBV10-3	-	TRBD1	CAIGAGGDLGTEAFF	TGTGCCATCGGGGCAGGGGGAGATTTAGGCACTGAAGCTTTCTTT
TRBJ1-2	TRBV19	-	TRBD1	CASSPSRTGGNYGYTF	TGTGCCAGTAGTCCTTCCCGGACAGGGGGCAACTATGGCTACACCTTC
TRBJ2-3	TRBV4-1	-	-	CASSPRGSSTDTQYF	TGCGCCAGCAGTCCAAGGGGGAGCAGCACAGATACGCAGTATTTT
TRBJ2-7	TRBV5-1	-	TRBD2	CASSLGLAGLRNEQYF	TGCGCCAGCAGCTTGGGACTAGCGGGGCTTAGGAACGAGCAGTACTTC